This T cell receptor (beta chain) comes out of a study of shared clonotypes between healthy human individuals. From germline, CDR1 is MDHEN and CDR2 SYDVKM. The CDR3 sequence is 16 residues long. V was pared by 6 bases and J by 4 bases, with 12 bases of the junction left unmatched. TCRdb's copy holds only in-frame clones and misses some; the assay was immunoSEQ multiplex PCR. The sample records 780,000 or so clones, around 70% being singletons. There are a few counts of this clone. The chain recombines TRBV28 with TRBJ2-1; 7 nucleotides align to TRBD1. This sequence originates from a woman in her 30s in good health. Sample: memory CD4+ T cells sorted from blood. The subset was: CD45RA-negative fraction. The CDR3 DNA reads TGTGCCAGCAGACCCCAGACAGGGAAAGGGTACAATGAGCAGTTCTTC. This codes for CASRPQTGKGYNEQFF. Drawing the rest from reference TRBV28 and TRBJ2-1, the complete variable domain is DVKVTQSSRYLVKRTGEKVFLECVQDMDHENMFWYRQDPGLGLRLIYFSYDVKMKEKGDIPEGYSVSREKKERFSLILESASTNQTSMYLCASRPQTGKGYNEQFFGPGTRLTVL.